The entry that follows covers one T cell receptor (beta chain) sequence. The clone's antigen remains unknown. No base quality information exists; no much larger clone differs at one position. In total, 500 to 700 healthy bone marrow donors made up the cohort. At the time of sampling, every cohort member was nominally healthy, though immune exposures that went unrecorded were likely present. The donor was CMV seronegative and belonged to the group of under 400 seronegative cohort members. Every donor gave a peripheral blood sample, and the peripheral blood mononuclear cells from that sample were used for TCR beta sequencing. The Qiagen DNeasy Blood Extraction Kit was used to extract genomic DNA from the blood cell samples. This specimen comes from a study of cytomegalovirus exposure and HLA in healthy donors (dated by TCRdb to the late 2010s). A note on the overall study: An earlier analysis of approximately 640 of the donors reported roughly 270 Gb of sequence data and roughly 110 million unique TCR beta sequences from 150 million to 200 million T cells. The T cell repertoires of under 700 subjects were profiled by immunosequencing and related to cytomegalovirus serostatus. Every repertoire in the discovery cohort had been generated on one and the same sequencing platform. Donor age, sex, ethnicity and CMV serostatus were compiled together with the repertoire data. On average, approximately 250,000 unique TCR beta nucleotide sequences were sequenced per donor among 350 to 400 genotyped donors of the cohort, with 15% to 20% of those sequences being non-productive. The study aimed to test whether cataloging public T cell receptors could reveal signatures of past pathogen exposure. Genome-wide SNP genotypes for about three fifths of the roughly 700 donors were used in a later genetic analysis, which treated that subset as a discovery cohort. Class I and class II HLA loci were covered by the typing at four-digit resolution. To study patterns of TCR occurrence, a later analysis re-analyzed previously published TCR beta repertoires from hundreds of donors and added high-resolution HLA genotyping. Rather than drawing on any new phenotypic data, the later analysis identified candidate immune exposures from TCR beta sequences and the way those sequences occurred across donors. In an earlier analysis of roughly 600 of the donors, high-throughput TCR beta sequencing was used to judge whether each TCR beta V gene segment behaved as functional or pseudogenic. An early release covering 550 to 650 HLA-typed donors comprised approximately 290 gigabases of sequencing data and 65 million to 100 million unique TCR sequences. The number of donors typed differed by locus, with 629-630 for A, B, C, DRB1 and DQB1, roughly 520 for DQA1, under 610 for DPA1, and some 440 for DPB1. To predict cytomegalovirus infection status, the study brought together high-throughput TCR immunosequencing, statistical association of individual TCRs with disease status, and machine learning. Of the 300 to 400 genotyped donors, 81% fell in the genetic ancestry cluster associated with self-reported Caucasian donors. Besides the first cohort of 500 to 700 subjects, a separate validation cohort made up of over 95 different subjects was used. About five DR-DQ haplotypes were handled as single units for association and clustering because linkage in the cohort was strong. General study outcomes and caveats: A later analysis associated 16,951 TCR beta sequences with specific HLA alleles at a false discovery rate of 0.05. In a later analysis, the rate of TCR association differed among HLA loci, with DRB1 alleles having the most associated TCRs and HLA-C alleles having the fewest. Because HLA typing was unavailable for some donors at each locus, only the typed subset was used in association tests. A later analysis found that HLA-associated TCR beta chains were more clonally expanded and had lower generation probabilities than equally common non-associated chains. Strong co-occurrence of HLA alleles, especially DR and DQ, made assigning TCR associations to individual alleles difficult. Broadly in line with IMGT annotations, most TCR beta V segments showed up in productive rearrangements about 87% or about 30% of the time in an earlier analysis of around 550 of the donors. A later analysis reported that several top co-occurrence clusters appeared linked to parvovirus B19, influenza, CMV and Epstein-Barr virus. In vitro tests confirmed that three of the cytomegalovirus-associated TCR beta chains recognize cytomegalovirus antigens. In both the original and validation cohorts, the classifier was reported to diagnose cytomegalovirus status with high specificity and sensitivity. A further reported finding was that TCR beta sequences accurately predicted the HLA-A and HLA-B alleles for most subjects in the first cohort. The sequencing pipeline was judged likely to have produced a cluster of highly shared sequence variants as a technical artifact. In a later genetic analysis, fewer N-insertions in productive TCRs were reported among donors in an Asian-associated ancestry cluster than the roughly 670-donor mean. According to a later analysis, most CMV-associated TCR beta chains appeared to be HLA-restricted, and the HLA associations seemed to be driven largely by CMV exposure. Linkage disequilibrium might explain the correlated functional status among segregating V segments, but an unknown experimental factor could not be excluded. Sequencing depth was assumed to be roughly uniform across donors in the presence/absence analyses, though that assumption may not hold. Most TCR sequences were seen in very few donors, while some public TCRs were found in many individuals. Over 15 rarely observed V segments, including chromosome 9 orphons, were excluded from the earlier analysis of about 610 of the donors because counts were too low. A later genetic analysis associated a missense DCLRE1C variant with V-gene and J-gene trimming of TCR beta chains, and an independent cohort replicated the association. This cohort had only TCR beta chains sequenced, and the lack of alpha or paired-chain data limited which features could be detected. A total of 150 or so TCR beta chains were listed by the study as associated with cytomegalovirus. It was suggested by the authors that the approach could potentially be generalized to other disease states and immunological phenotypes. CMV serostatus was the only immune exposure information available for the cohort.

Libraries were made using the immunoSEQ multiplex PCR assay. For the multiplex PCR, a mixture combining 60 forward primers for TCR Vbeta segments and 13 reverse primers for TCR Jbeta segments was used. Amplification of the CDR3 region of rearranged TCR beta genes was performed with a multiplex PCR assay on genomic DNA. The Illumina HiSeq System was used to sequence the amplified TCR beta libraries as 87-base-pair reads. The paper's processing steps were these. A later analysis counted approximately 74 million unique TCR beta chains across the 550 to 750 repertoires, and around 9.9 million of these chains were shared by at least two donors. Raw reads were error-corrected and collapsed into unique sequences with a nearest-neighbor algorithm that merged closely related sequences to remove PCR and sequencing errors. To assign V, D and J gene segments, CDR3 sequences were aligned to IMGT reference sequences. For a sequence to be retained, a match of at least six nucleotides to both a V gene segment and a J gene segment was required. A rearrangement was called productive if the CDR3 had no stop codons and remained in frame with V and J, and every other rearrangement was called non-productive. CDR3 was defined by IMGT convention, running from the second conserved V-encoded cysteine to the conserved J-encoded phenylalanine. Sequences without an unambiguous match to a single V gene segment were excluded from the earlier analysis of several hundred of the donors. In an earlier analysis of 587 of the donors, a V segment was called functional when productive rearrangements were above 56.7%, and segregating when the standard deviation between donors exceeded 5%. A statistical classification framework was developed to diagnose cytomegalovirus status using the catalog of TCR beta chain sequences. In a later analysis, V and J genes were assigned by comparing TCR nucleotide sequences against IMGT/GENE-DB human TR gene sequences. In a later analysis, CDR3 sequences and most-parsimonious VDJ recombination scenarios were assigned using the TCRdist pipeline. A later analysis defined each TCR beta chain by its CDR3 amino acid sequence plus V-gene family, and excluded reads lacking a unique V-gene family. As a way to deal with suspected cross-contamination and a sequencing artifact, a later analysis dropped 592 nucleotide sequences that were highly shared and had low generation probability. In a later analysis, a clonal expansion index for each public chain was calculated from normalized within-repertoire ranks of inferred template counts. In a later analysis, generation probabilities were computed using a VDJ recombination model fitted to out-of-frame rearrangements, and the results were checked against IGoR. A later analysis scored TCR-TCR, TCR-HLA and TCR-CMV co-occurrence with hypergeometric tests, applying a repertoire-size bias correction to TCR pairs. False discovery rates were estimated in a later analysis by permuting HLA or CMV assignments 20 times. In a later analysis, co-occurring TCRs were grouped using DBSCAN, with TCRdist sequence similarity added in when clustering inside HLA-allele-positive subsets. Co-occurrence clustering excluded repertoires with fewer than 30,000 or more than 120,000 public chains, plus five with anomalous nucleotide sharing. TCRdb mirrors the immuneACCESS table, restricted to in-frame sequences. Some clones are absent from its copies; in checked studies, under half trace to an unresolved V gene, and the reason for the others is unknown. That table furnishes V, J and clone size, whereas the DNA furnished D and trimming. In this sample the table shows about 220,000 clones, 65% to 75% of which occur a single time. The leading ten clones occupy under 2% of the sample.

Sequenced sample: PBMCs. This receptor was identified in a woman younger than 45 in good health and CMV-seronegative.

CDR3 sequence: CASSPGGQSTDTQYF. Here is the DNA: TGTGCCAGCAGCCCCGGGGGGCAGAGCACAGATACGCAGTATTTT. The chain was built from TRBV13 and TRBJ2-3, with a tentative D gene TRBD2 over 7 matching bases. The V and J ends are trimmed by 5 bases and 0 bases, leaving 12 bases between them. The cysteine opens and the phenylalanine closes a CDR3 of 15 amino acids. The read is trimmed to its CDR3 DNA, 45 bases read in frame from base 1. According to the germline V gene (reference sequence), CDR1 reads PRHDT and CDR2 reads FYEKMQ.